Following are 6 T cell receptor beta chains from one sample sequenced in a study of radiotherapy plus CTLA-4 blockade in lung cancer. Using immunoSEQ multiplex PCR, the repertoire was profiled, and TCRdb retains in-frame clones only, with some absent. The table has approximately 14,000 clones, less than 75% seen once; the top ten hold about 43%. The sequenced sample was peripheral blood, obtained from a patient treated with radiotherapy plus ipilimumab. The receptors were sampled from a human donor with non-small cell lung cancer whose response to radiotherapy plus ipilimumab could not be evaluated.

The V and J genes are TRBV10-3 and TRBJ1-1; D perhaps matches TRBD1 (5 bases). The CDR3 covers 13 residues. Trimming left V 3 bases short and J 6 bases short, with 11 bases between. CDR1 is ENHRY and CDR2 is SYGVKD in the germline V gene. CDR3 amino acids: CAISDGTYPEAFF. Here the CDR3 DNA reads TGTGCCATCAGTGATGGGACTTACCCTGAAGCTTTCTTT.

The chain recombines TRBV5-1 with TRBJ2-5; 7 bases are shared with TRBD2. The V and J ends lost 2 bases and 6 bases, in that order; junction bases with no gene match: 7. The CDR3 is made up of 14 amino acids. From germline, CDR1 is SGHRS and CDR2 YFSETQ. CDR3 sequence (DNA): TGCGCCAGCAGCTTTGGGACTACCGGGAAGACCCAGTACTTC. Translated, it gives CASSFGTTGKTQYF. The full variable domain, rest sourced from reference TRBV5-1 and TRBJ2-5, is KAGVTQTPRYLIKTRGQQVTLSCSPISGHRSVSWYQQTPGQGLQFLFEYFSETQRNKGNFPGRFSGRQFSNSRSEMNVSTLELGDSALYLCASSFGTTGKTQYFGPGTRLLVL.

The gene calls are TRBV5-8 and TRBJ1-5; 8 bases agree with TRBD1. The CDR3 is 14 amino acids. V lost 3 bases, J lost 5 bases, and 4 bases stayed unmatched. Germline-derived CDR1 and CDR2 are SGHTS and YDEGEE. CDR3 sequence: CASSSGQVHQPQHF. CDR3 in DNA: TGTGCCAGCAGCTCGGGACAGGTTCATCAGCCCCAGCATTTT.

The rearrangement joins TRBV6-1 to TRBJ2-7, with D possibly TRBD1 on 5 matching bases. The CDR3 covers 15 residues. Germline V gives CDR1 MNHNS, CDR2 SASEGT. The V and J ends lost 3 bases and 6 bases respectively, with 18 bases between them. The CDR3 here is CASSEVFDSPGEQYF. CDR3 DNA: TGTGCCAGCAGTGAGGTATTTGACAGCCCTGGCGAGCAGTACTTC.

V is TRBV18 and J is TRBJ1-5; 9 bases fit TRBD1. J lost 3 bases, V lost 2 bases, and 5 bases had no gene match. Germline CDR1 KGHSH, CDR2 LQKENI. CDR3 length: 16 residues. CDR3 coding DNA: TGTGCCAGCTCACCAGAGACAGGGGGGTCCAATCAGCCCCAGCATTTT. It encodes CASSPETGGSNQPQHF.

About this clone: Different DNA sequences within this sample yield the same CDR3. CDR3 in DNA: TGTGCCAGCAGACAGGGTACCGGTGTGAATTCACCCCTCCACTTT. Protein sequence: CASRQGTGVNSPLHF. The chain uses TRBV6-5 and TRBJ1-6, with D tentatively TRBD1 (6 bases). The ends were cut back, 6 bases at V and 7 bases at J, with 16 bases in the middle. The CDR3 is 15 residues long. Germline lookup yields CDR1 MNHEY and CDR2 SVGAGI.